The text below deals with one T cell receptor (beta chain). Its matching antigen is unknown. CD8 cells regarded as naive lacked CD45RO, were positively chosen for CCR7, and omitted terminally differentiated effector memory CD45RA+ cells. These data come from a study of shared clonotypes between healthy human individuals. Deletions cut 3 bases from V and 0 bases from J, with 12 bases between. CDR3 size: 16 residues. Germline V gene sequence: CDR1 MNHEY, CDR2 SMNVEV (reference sequence). Investigators spread the genomic DNA of each subset evenly over several immunoSEQ plates. Replicate PCRs for sorted subsets used roughly 200 ng DNA; this equaled 30,000 to 35,000 T cell genomes. In the original processing: Filtering was not the same, since immunoSEQ gave junction-only sequences without quality scores. Libraries were prepared by immunoSEQ multiplex PCR; TCRdb keeps only in-frame clonotypes and omits some of them. V, J and clone size reflect that table, while D and trimming were determined from the DNA. The sample holds 560,000 or so clones, around 96% seen once.

Study findings and constraints: Estimated richness values were generally larger in naive subsets than in memory subsets.

The rearrangement joins TRBV27 to TRBJ2-1; a possible D gene is TRBD2 (5 bases). The clonotype comes from a woman aged 30 to 39 in good health. The sample was naive CD8+ T cells sorted from blood. Here the CDR3 DNA reads TGTGCCAGCAGTTTGGTTTCGGGGAGCTCCTACAATGAGCAGTTCTTC. Translated, it gives CASSLVSGSSYNEQFF.